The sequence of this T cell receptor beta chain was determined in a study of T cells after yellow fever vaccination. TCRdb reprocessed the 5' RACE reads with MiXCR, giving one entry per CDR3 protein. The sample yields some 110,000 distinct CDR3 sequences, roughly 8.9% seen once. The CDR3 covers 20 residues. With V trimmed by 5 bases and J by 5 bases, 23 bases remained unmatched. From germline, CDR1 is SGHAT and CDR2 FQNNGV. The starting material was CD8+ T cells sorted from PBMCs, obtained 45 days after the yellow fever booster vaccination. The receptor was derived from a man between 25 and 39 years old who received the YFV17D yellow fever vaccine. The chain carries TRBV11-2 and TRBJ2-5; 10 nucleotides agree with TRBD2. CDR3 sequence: CASSATGVKVVAGGGETQYF. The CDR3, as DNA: TGTGCCAGCAGCGCCACAGGGGTGAAGGTTGTAGCGGGAGGCGGGGAGACCCAGTACTTC. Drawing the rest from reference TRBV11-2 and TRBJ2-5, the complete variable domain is EAGVAQSPRYKIIEKRQSVAFWCNPISGHATLYWYQQILGQGPKLLIQFQNNGVVDDSQLPKDRFSAERLKGVDSTLKIQPAKLEDSAVYLCASSATGVKVVAGGGETQYFGPGTRLLVL.